This TCR beta chain was recovered during a study of CD8+CD57+ T cells in acquired aplastic anemia. As for the study in general: The study obtained an average of around 2.9 ug of DNA from sorted CD4+ and CD8+ cells.

Study results and caveats: A set of twenty-nine CD8+ CDR3 sequences was shared between patients and controls, and these sequences appeared highly expressed in patients.

Patients selected for sequencing had displayed CD8+CD57+ cell expansion by flow cytometry. The patients all had a severe acquired aplastic anemia diagnosis. Receipt of therapy had not occurred in any patient by the time of blood sampling. Note on this clonotype: Its antigen remains unknown. One end of the junction fails to match germline, which may point to a read error.

The template used for profiling TCR beta VDJ and CDR3 was genomic DNA. Each CDR3 protein gets one entry after TCRdb re-called the reads with MiXCR. The sample holds around 190,000 distinct CDR3 sequences, around 50% seen once. This sequence originates from a human donor with aplastic anemia. Sequenced material: sorted CD4+, CD8+, or CD8+CD57+ T cells (not recorded which) from PBMCs.

This CDR3 is CATSEGQGTPGANVLAF. The CDR3 DNA sequence: TGTGCCACCAGCGAGGGACAGGGGACCCCTGGGGCCAACGTCCTGGCTTTC. This chain connects TRBV24-1 to TRBJ2-6; 10 positions match TRBD1. The CDR3 spans 17 residues. Germline V gene data show CDR1 as KGHDR and CDR2 as SFDVKD.